One sample yielded the 14 T cell receptor beta chains listed below, sequenced in a study of technical replicates of blood from a handful of donors. Using immunoSEQ multiplex PCR, the repertoire was profiled, and TCRdb retains in-frame clones only, with some absent. The sample carries tens of thousands of clones, around 97% recorded once. Sequenced: T cells isolated from PBMCs. The receptors stem from a human donor in good health.

This sequence joins TRBV7-2 and TRBJ2-7, with D uncertain. With 1 base removed from V and 0 bases from J, the gap between germline ends came to 13 bases. Germline CDR1 SGHTA, CDR2 FQGNSA. CDR3 length: 16 residues. The CDR3: CASSLGAGFHSYEQYF. Here the CDR3 DNA reads TGTGCCAGCAGCTTAGGGGCCGGATTCCACTCCTACGAGCAGTACTTC.

This chain links TRBV19 with TRBJ1-2; tentatively, D is TRBD1 (5 bases). From germline, CDR1 is LNHDA and CDR2 SQIVND (reference sequence). This CDR3 is built from 12 residues. Trimming stripped 8 bases from V and 4 bases from J, with 11 bases between. The CDR3, as DNA: TGTGCCAGTCAGGGTAGCGGCTATGGCTACACCTTC. The encoded protein is CASQGSGYGYTF.

This chain uses TRBV5-5 with TRBJ1-5, with unresolved D. The CDR3 consists of 14 residues. The V and J ends lost 1 base and 7 bases respectively, with 12 bases between them. CDR1 is SGHKS, CDR2 YYEKEE, per germline (reference sequence). Here the CDR3 reads CASSLSVEGQPQHF. Here the CDR3 DNA reads TGTGCCAGCAGCTTGTCGGTCGAGGGACAGCCCCAGCATTTT.

A few counts support this clone. This chain connects TRBV27 to TRBJ1-1; D unresolved. The CDR3 is 14 residues long. Germline V gene lookup returns CDR1 MNHEY and CDR2 SMNVEV (reference sequence). The V end lost 5 bases, the J end lost 2 bases, and 12 bases lay between the germline ends. CDR3 residues: CASSPRRLNTEAFF. In nucleotides, the CDR3 is TGTGCCAGCAGTCCACGTCGTCTAAACACTGAAGCTTTCTTT.

The V gene is TRBV28, the J gene TRBJ2-3, with TRBD2 as a possible D gene (6 bases). The CDR3 length is 14 residues. V dropped 11 bases and J dropped 0 bases, with 15 bases sitting between them. CDR1 and CDR2 from the germline V gene are MDHEN and SYDVKM. This CDR3 reads CACSSESSTDTQYF. Here the CDR3 DNA reads TGTGCCTGCTCTAGCGAATCTAGCACAGATACGCAGTATTTT.

The chain employs TRBV7-2 and TRBJ2-1; D is ambiguous. The CDR3 has 11 amino acids. Trimming took 1 base from V and 10 from J, leaving 5 bases between them. CDR1 is SGHTA, CDR2 FQGNSA, per germline. The CDR3 region is CASSLVLEQFF. CDR3 nucleotide sequence: TGTGCCAGCAGCTTAGTGTTAGAGCAGTTCTTC.

The count of this clone is one. The chain uses TRBV28 and TRBJ1-2; 12 bases are shared with TRBD1. CDR3 length: 16 residues. V was pared by 11 bases and J by 7 bases, with 17 bases of the junction left unmatched. The germline gives CDR1 MDHEN, CDR2 SYDVKM. The CDR3: CASGLVAGTGGGGYTF. Written as DNA, the CDR3 is TGTGCCTCCGGTCTCGTCGCCGGGACAGGGGGCGGTGGCTACACCTTC.

The chain links TRBV10-3 to TRBJ1-1; D is perhaps TRBD1 (6 bases). Trimming took off 2 bases at V and 7 bases at J, with 11 bases between the two ends. Germline CDR1 is ENHRY and CDR2 is SYGVKD. The CDR3 runs 13 residues. The CDR3 is CAISETGSGEAFF. The CDR3 nucleotides read TGTGCCATCAGTGAGACAGGGAGTGGTGAAGCTTTCTTT.

The chain joins TRBV2 to TRBJ2-1, with TRBD1 matching 7 bases. This CDR3 contains 13 residues. Trimming cost V 10 bases and J 7 bases; bases outside gene matches: 10. Looked up from germline, CDR1 is SNHLY and CDR2 is FYNNEI. CDR3 amino acids: CATPGQGVNEQFF. Here the CDR3 DNA reads TGTGCCACACCGGGGCAGGGGGTGAATGAGCAGTTCTTC.

The rearrangement joins TRBV7-9 to TRBJ2-7, with 7 bases fitting TRBD1. V dropped 5 bases and J dropped 4; count of bases not matched to a gene: 8. The CDR3 sequence is 14 residues long. Germline V gene lookup returns CDR1 SEHNR and CDR2 FQNEAQ (reference sequence). The CDR3 region has the DNA TGTGCCAGCAGCCATAGGGACAGTCCGTACGAGCAGTACTTC. Its translation is CASSHRDSPYEQYF.

The chain recombines TRBV11-2 with TRBJ2-2; D perhaps matches TRBD1 (6 bases). Looked up from germline, CDR1 is SGHAT and CDR2 is FQNNGV. V lost 5 bases and J 2 bases, leaving 9 bases between the germline ends. CDR3 length: 14 residues. The CDR3 reads CASSADSNTGELFF. CDR3 sequence (DNA): TGTGCCAGCAGCGCGGACAGCAACACCGGGGAGCTGTTTTTT.

The V call is TRBV11-2, the J call TRBJ2-7, with D uncertain. Between the trimmed V and J ends, which lost 5 bases and 1 base, there was a span of 21 bases. Germline V CDR1 and CDR2: SGHAT, FQNNGV. CDR3 length: 17 residues. CDR3 sequence (DNA): TGTGCCAGCAGCACCCGTCGGGTCGGCTTTATATCCTACGAGCAGTACTTC. Translation: CASSTRRVGFISYEQYF.

CDR3 DNA sequence: TGCGCCAGCAGGGTTGCGGGTAACTCCTACAATGAGCAGTTCTTC. Translated: CASRVAGNSYNEQFF. The chain uses TRBV5-1 and TRBJ2-1; tentatively, D is TRBD2 (5 bases). V lost 5 bases, J lost 0 bases, and 12 bases lay in between. This CDR3 has 15 residues. Germline V gives CDR1 SGHRS, CDR2 YFSETQ.

This chain connects TRBV18 to TRBJ1-1; D gene uncertain. V was shortened by 3 bases and J by 0 bases, with 14 bases between the two germline ends. This CDR3 is 16 amino acids long. CDR1 KGHSH and CDR2 LQKENI come from the germline V gene. CDR3 region: CASSPSGIAVNTEAFF. The CDR3 nucleotides read TGTGCCAGCTCACCCTCGGGAATAGCGGTGAACACTGAAGCTTTCTTT.